This TCR beta chain was sequenced in a study of metastatic and nonmetastatic thyroid tumors. Study overall: Repertoires were compared across blood and tumor or nodule tissue from malignant and benign thyroid patients. General study findings and limits: As reported, TCR beta diversity in blood and tumor was significantly higher in malignant thyroid tumors than in benign nodules.

Methods used by the authors: Using the CDR3 differences seen across clinicopathological groups, the authors built a distant-metastasis classifier for papillary thyroid cancer, which was meant to discriminate distant-metastatic patients. TCRdb re-clonotyped the PCR reads via MiXCR. The V and J calls reflect TCRdb's pipeline rather than the authors' work. The table lists 20,000 to 25,000 clones, about a sixth of them singletons. All patients were untreated before thyroid surgery. This clone has a handful of counts. As yet, its antigen is unknown. The receptor comes from a female donor with papillary thyroid cancer or a benign thyroid nodule (not recorded which). Some clones in this sample may be carry-over from other donors' samples. Input material: blood.

The DNA of the CDR3 is TGTGCCAGCACCGTGACAGGACGGTCCCATAATTCACCCCTCCACTTT. Its protein product is CASTVTGRSHNSPLHF. This sequence joins TRBV6-1 and TRBJ1-6; D might be TRBD1 (6 bases). This CDR3 has 16 residues. Germline values: CDR1 MNHNS, CDR2 SASEGT. Deletions cut 7 bases from V and 5 bases from J, with 18 bases between.